These 9 T cell receptor beta chains originate from one sample sequenced in a study of cytomegalovirus exposure and HLA in healthy donors. It was with 60 Vbeta and 13 Jbeta primers that the PCR ran. Sequenced by immunoSEQ multiplex PCR; TCRdb stores in-frame clones only, minus some. The sample totals about 120,000 clones. The sequencing input was PBMCs. All receptors come from a man aged 18-30 years in good health and CMV-seronegative.

CDR3 nucleotides: TGTGCCAGTAGTATAAGGCAGGGTGAAGCTTTCTTT. This translates into CASSIRQGEAFF. This chain uses TRBV19 with TRBJ1-1; the D gene is possibly TRBD1 (5 bases). V lost 2 bases and J 7 bases, leaving 8 bases between the germline ends. This CDR3 contains 12 residues. The V gene's germline CDR1 is LNHDA and CDR2 SQIVND (reference sequence).

The CDR3 loop reads CASSSGLEVGTGELFF. CDR3 bases: TGCGCCAGCAGCTCGGGACTAGAGGTGGGCACCGGGGAGCTGTTTTTT. The rearrangement uses TRBV5-1 and TRBJ2-2; 8 nucleotides agree with TRBD2. The CDR3 consists of 16 residues. Germline CDR1 and CDR2: SGHRS and YFSETQ. Unmatched junction bases numbered 8, after V lost 3 bases and J lost 4 bases.

The gene calls are TRBV6-6 and TRBJ1-1; TRBD1 matches 9 bases. CDR3 length: 13 amino acids. Germline values: CDR1 MNHNY, CDR2 SVGAGI (reference sequence). V dropped 9 bases and J dropped 4; count of bases not matched to a gene: 6. The CDR3 sequence: CASGDRATTEAFF. The CDR3 DNA reads as TGTGCCAGTGGGGACAGGGCGACCACTGAAGCTTTCTTT.

The J gene is TRBJ2-4, the V gene TRBV27; the D gene is possibly TRBD1 (5 bases). In germline, CDR1 is MNHEY, CDR2 SMNVEV (reference sequence). This CDR3 has 16 amino acids. Trimming pared 7 bases from V and 0 bases from J, leaving 16 bases between. In nucleotides, the CDR3 is TGTGCCAGCATTGCGACAGTTCCTCTAGCCAAAAACATTCAGTACTTC. Amino acids: CASIATVPLAKNIQYF.

The DNA for the CDR3 is TGTGCCACAACGCTCGGACAGGGGACTTACTATGGCTACACCTTC. Its translation is CATTLGQGTYYGYTF. The chain joins TRBV2 to TRBJ1-2; 9 nucleotides align to TRBD1. The CDR3 has 15 residues. V lost 10 bases, J lost 3 bases, and 12 bases stayed unmatched. CDR1 is SNHLY, CDR2 FYNNEI, per germline.

This chain uses TRBV2 with TRBJ1-2; TRBD1 matches at 7 bases. There are 12 residues in the CDR3. CDR1 is SNHLY and CDR2 is FYNNEI in the germline V gene. V gave up 6 bases and J gave up 4 bases; unmatched junction bases: 2. In DNA, the CDR3 is TGTGCCAGCAGGGACAGGTCCTATGGCTACACCTTC. Its protein is CASRDRSYGYTF.

The V call is TRBV5-1, the J call TRBJ1-3, with a tentative D call TRBD1 (5 bases). Germline-derived CDR1 and CDR2 are SGHRS and YFSETQ. V was clipped by 0 bases and J by 2 bases, with 9 bases between them. This CDR3 is 15 amino acids long. The CDR3 DNA reads TGCGCCAGCAGCTTGGGACAGAGGACTGGAAACACCATATATTTT. It codes for CASSLGQRTGNTIYF.

This chain links TRBV27 with TRBJ2-1, with 14 bases aligning to TRBD2. J was trimmed by 0 bases and V by 5 bases; bases with no gene match: 9. From germline, CDR1 is MNHEY and CDR2 SMNVEV (reference sequence). The CDR3 loop spans 19 amino acids. The chain's CDR3 is CASSLGLAGGTRSYNEQFF. The CDR3 nucleotides read TGTGCCAGCAGTCTCGGACTAGCGGGAGGTACTCGCTCCTACAATGAGCAGTTCTTC.

The CDR3 is CASSQKREGLETQYF. Here the CDR3 DNA reads TGCGCCAGCAGCCAAAAGCGGGAGGGCCTAGAGACCCAGTACTTC. The rearrangement links TRBV4-1 to TRBJ2-5, with 10 nucleotides matching TRBD2. The CDR3 is 15 amino acids. V lost 2 bases and J lost 4; bases outside the gene matches: 4. Germline loops: CDR1 MGHRA, CDR2 YSYEKL.